This T cell receptor beta chain was sequenced for a study of T cells in Graves' hyperthyroidism and ophthalmopathy (dated by TCRdb to about 2019). Looking at the study overall: Peripheral blood was collected at initial diagnosis, before any treatment. After blood sampling, hyperthyroidism patients were treated with methimazole at a starting dose of 30 mg daily, and ophthalmopathy patients were treated with high-dose intravenous methylprednisolone. TCR V-J signatures able to tell the groups apart were searched for in a discovery cohort of some 97 patients, of whom fewer than 45 had Graves' ophthalmopathy and more than 55 had stable Graves' hyperthyroidism. The paper reports TCR Vbeta CDR3 sequencing of about 140 peripheral blood samples: 43 ophthalmopathy, fewer than 85 hyperthyroidism and around 17 progressor patients. Thyroid tissue and blood T-cell repertoires from six or seven Graves' hyperthyroidism patients were also compared in the study. The 100 or so discovery patients were randomly divided into training and test sets at a 7:3 ratio. Prospective prediction of ophthalmopathy was tested in an independent validation cohort consisting of 18 to 20 hyperthyroidism patients and approximately 16 patients who later progressed to ophthalmopathy. What the authors observed across the whole study: In validation, the model predicted progression to ophthalmopathy a median of approximately 6.6 months before onset, with around 70% sensitivity and around 76% specificity. Most expanded thyroid clonotypes (frequency above 0.001) were also found in blood, which suggests that blood repertoires may mirror thyroid immune responses. In cross-validation, a model built on a 13 V-J signature told ophthalmopathy apart from stable hyperthyroidism with under 90% sensitivity and about 81% specificity, and in testing the same model reached 80%/75%. No statistical method was used to set the sample size in advance, and investigators knew the group allocation.

TCR beta CDR3 regions were amplified from RNA transcripts. A first-round RT-PCR of the TCR CDR3 used the HTBI primer set with the Qiagen OneStep RT-PCR kit. Libraries were constructed in a second round of multiplex PCR, after which size selection and purification were carried out. Libraries were sequenced paired-end with 100 bp reads on an Illumina HiSeq2000. The authors' analysis ran thus. SOAPnuke was used to process the raw data, throwing out any read that contained adapters or uncalled bases, had a mean Phred below 15, or lacked an exact constant-primer or identifier match. High-quality paired reads were merged with COPE v1.2.5, and unique nucleotide sequences were defined as clonotypes. MiTCR v1.1 was used to align the clonotypes against IMGT TRBV, TRBD and TRBJ reference segments. Only V-J combinations with frequency above 0.0001, covering 99% to 99.2% of repertoires, were analysed. A TCS score was defined as the ratio of F50 (clonal expansion) to E x V (chaos), with BLOSUM62-based TCRdist applied between CDR3 peptides within each V-J. Welch's t-statistics and random forest reduced 500 to 650 V-J features to fewer than 15, which were used in a naive Bayes classifier (R e1071). Using fastp trimming at Q25 and MiXCR clonotype assembly, TCRdb reanalyzed the public sequencing data and kept in-frame beta chains. Every entry covers one CDR3 protein and lists the most common genes and DNA from its rows. The V and J calls, along with clone size, are taken from TCRdb and not from the paper's own processing. The sample includes 470,000 or so distinct CDR3 sequences, with 20% observed a single time. The ten largest clonotypes hold about 30% of the sample.

The junction shows trimming of 3 bases on V and 2 bases on J, and the gene matches do not reach 6 bases of it. From a lookup of the germline V gene (reference sequence), CDR1 and CDR2 are DFQATT and SNEGSKA. The CDR3 covers 14 residues, taking in both the cysteine and the phenylalanine. CDR3 DNA only is kept here, 42 bases in frame from base 1. This clonotype was seen at least ten times. What antigen it recognizes has not been identified. There are no base qualities to consult, and no much larger clone falls within one base. Stable Graves' hyperthyroidism was defined as the absence of progression to ophthalmopathy over 18 months of follow-up. Hyperthyroidism patients were newly diagnosed, had a disease duration of under 2 months, and were aged 18 to 65 years. Exclusion was applied to patients with uncontrolled infections, other autoimmune diseases, pregnancy or lactation. Diagnoses relied on clinical symptoms, serum thyroxine and TRAb, thyroid ultrasound and orbital computed tomography. PBMCs were isolated from more than 9 ml of fresh peripheral blood by Ficoll-Paque density gradient centrifugation. Total RNA was extracted with Trizol reagent, and quality was checked on an Agilent 2100 Bioanalyzer.

The rearrangement combines TRBV20-1 with TRBJ2-5; the junction holds 7 bases that match TRBD1. The TCR originated in a man younger than 30 with Graves' hyperthyroidism. Sequencing was carried out using blood. CDR3 sequence: CSASRQGAQETQYF. The DNA sequence reads TGCAGTGCTAGTAGACAGGGCGCTCAAGAGACCCAGTACTTC.